This T cell receptor beta chain was obtained from a study of regulatory T cells in long-lasting Graves disease. For TCR beta, libraries came from iRepertoire HTBI primers and Arm-PCR of CDR3 regions. TCRdb redid the calling of the multiplex PCR reads with MiXCR, one entry per CDR3 protein. Of 350,000 to 400,000 distinct CDR3 sequences listed, around 15% are singletons. This clonotype was observed at least ten times. What it binds is unknown. The time point is: newly diagnosed GD, antithyroid drugs for less than 3 months. PBMC-extracted RNA yielded the TCR library. Germline CDR1 is PRHDT and CDR2 is FYEKMQ (reference sequence). The CDR3 totals 14 residues. V was pared by 4 bases and J by 6 bases, with 8 bases of the junction left unmatched. Regarding the study as a whole: Under persistent disease, TRBV28, TRBJ1-2 and TRBJ2-5 were used preferentially.

This TCR derives from a female donor with Graves disease. The chain has TRBV13 and TRBJ1-1; 7 bases map to TRBD1. Sequences were derived from peripheral blood mononuclear cells (PBMCs), sampled at new diagnosis, from a patient treated with antithyroid drugs. The DNA of the CDR3 is TGTGCCAGCAGCTCACAGGGGAGAGTGGCTGAAGCTTTCTTT. Its protein product is CASSSQGRVAEAFF. The full variable domain, with the rest looked up from reference TRBV13 and TRBJ1-1, is AAGVIQSPRHLIKEKRETATLKCYPIPRHDTVYWYQQGPGQDPQFLISFYEKMQSDKGSIPDRFSAQQFSDYHSELNMSSLELGDSALYFCASSSQGRVAEAFFGQGTRLTVV.